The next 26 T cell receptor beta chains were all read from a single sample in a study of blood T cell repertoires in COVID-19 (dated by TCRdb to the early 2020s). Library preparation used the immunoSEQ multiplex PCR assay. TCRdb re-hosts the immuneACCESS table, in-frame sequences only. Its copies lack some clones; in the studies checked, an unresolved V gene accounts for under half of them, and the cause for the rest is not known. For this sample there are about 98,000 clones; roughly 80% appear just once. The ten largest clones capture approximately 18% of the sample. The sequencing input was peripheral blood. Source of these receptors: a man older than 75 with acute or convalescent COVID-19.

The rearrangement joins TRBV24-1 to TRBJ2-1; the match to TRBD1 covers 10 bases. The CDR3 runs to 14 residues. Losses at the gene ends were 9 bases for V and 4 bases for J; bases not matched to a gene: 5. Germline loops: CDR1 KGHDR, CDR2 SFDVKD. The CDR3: CATQRQGAYNEQFF. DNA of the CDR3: TGTGCCACCCAGAGACAGGGGGCATACAATGAGCAGTTCTTC.

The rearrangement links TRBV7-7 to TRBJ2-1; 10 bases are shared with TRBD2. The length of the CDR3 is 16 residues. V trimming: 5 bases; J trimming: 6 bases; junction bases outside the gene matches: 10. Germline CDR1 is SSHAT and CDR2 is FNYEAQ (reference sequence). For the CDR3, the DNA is TGTGCCAGCAGCGCCCTAGCGGGGGCCGCGTTCAATGAGCAGTTCTTC. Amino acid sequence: CASSALAGAAFNEQFF. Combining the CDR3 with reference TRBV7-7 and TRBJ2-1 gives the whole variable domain GAGVSQSPRYKVTKRGQDVTLRCDPISSHATLYWYQQALGQGPEFLTYFNYEAQPDKSGLPSDRFSAERPEGSISTLTIQRTEQRDSAMYRCASSALAGAAFNEQFFGPGTRLTVL.

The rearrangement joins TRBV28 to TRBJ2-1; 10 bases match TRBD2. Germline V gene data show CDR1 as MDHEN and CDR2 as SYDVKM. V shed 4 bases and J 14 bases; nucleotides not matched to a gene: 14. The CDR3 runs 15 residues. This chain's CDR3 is CASSSSAGGKPEEFF. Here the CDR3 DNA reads TGTGCCAGCAGTTCCTCAGCGGGAGGGAAGCCGGAAGAGTTCTTC.

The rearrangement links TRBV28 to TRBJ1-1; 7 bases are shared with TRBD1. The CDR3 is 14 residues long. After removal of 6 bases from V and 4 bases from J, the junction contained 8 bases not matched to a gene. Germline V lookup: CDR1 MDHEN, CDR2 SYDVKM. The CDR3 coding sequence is TGTGCCAGCAGCAGACCAGGGGGTGGCACTGAAGCTTTCTTT. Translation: CASSRPGGGTEAFF.

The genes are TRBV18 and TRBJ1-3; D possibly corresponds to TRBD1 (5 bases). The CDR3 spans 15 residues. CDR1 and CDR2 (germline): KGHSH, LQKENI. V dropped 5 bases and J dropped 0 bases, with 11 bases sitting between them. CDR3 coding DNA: TGTGCCAGCTCAATCCCGACAGCCTCTGGAAACACCATATATTTT. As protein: CASSIPTASGNTIYF.

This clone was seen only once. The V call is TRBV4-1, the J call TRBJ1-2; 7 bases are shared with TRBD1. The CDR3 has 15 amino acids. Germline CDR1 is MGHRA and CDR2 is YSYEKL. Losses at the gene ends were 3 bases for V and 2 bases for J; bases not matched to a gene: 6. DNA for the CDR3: TGCGCCAGCAGCCAGGGTACAGGGGTCAACTATGGCTACACCTTC. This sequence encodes CASSQGTGVNYGYTF.

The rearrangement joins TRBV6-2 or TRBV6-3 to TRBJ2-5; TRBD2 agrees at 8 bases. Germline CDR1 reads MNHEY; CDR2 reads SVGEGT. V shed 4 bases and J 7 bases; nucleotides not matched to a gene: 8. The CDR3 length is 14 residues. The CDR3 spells CASSSQSGSWTQYF. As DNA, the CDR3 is TGTGCCAGCAGTTCCCAAAGCGGGAGTTGGACCCAGTACTTC.

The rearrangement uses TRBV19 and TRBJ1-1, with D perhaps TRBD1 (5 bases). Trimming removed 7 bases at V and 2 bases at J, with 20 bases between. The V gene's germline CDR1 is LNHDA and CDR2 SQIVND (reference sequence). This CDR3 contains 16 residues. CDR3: CASNKGRSSRNTEAFF. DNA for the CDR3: TGTGCCAGTAATAAGGGGAGGAGTTCAAGAAACACTGAAGCTTTCTTT. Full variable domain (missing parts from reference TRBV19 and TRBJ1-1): DGGITQSPKYLFRKEGQNVTLSCEQNLNHDAMYWYRQDPGQGLRLIYYSQIVNDFQKGDIAEGYSVSREKKESFPLTVTSAQKNPTAFYLCASNKGRSSRNTEAFFGQGTRLTVV.

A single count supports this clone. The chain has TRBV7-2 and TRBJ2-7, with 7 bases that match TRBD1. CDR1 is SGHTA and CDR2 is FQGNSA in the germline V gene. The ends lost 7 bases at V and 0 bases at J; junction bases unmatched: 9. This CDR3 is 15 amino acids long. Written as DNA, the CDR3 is TGTGCCAGCACCCCAGAGCGGACAGGCTCCTACGAGCAGTACTTC. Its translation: CASTPERTGSYEQYF.

The CDR3 DNA sequence: TGTGCCAGGGGACAGGGCCCCTACGAGCAGTACTTC. It translates to CARGQGPYEQYF. The rearrangement uses TRBV6-4 and TRBJ2-7; TRBD1 matches at 9 bases. Looked up from germline, CDR1 is MRHNA and CDR2 is SNTAGT. The CDR3 has 12 residues. The V segment lost 9 bases and the J segment 2 bases; nucleotides outside the gene matches: 2.

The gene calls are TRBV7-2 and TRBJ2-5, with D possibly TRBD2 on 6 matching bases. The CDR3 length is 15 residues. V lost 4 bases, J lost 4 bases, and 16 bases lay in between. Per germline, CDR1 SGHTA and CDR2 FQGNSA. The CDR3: CASSSSGVGGETQYF. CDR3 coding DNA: TGTGCCAGCAGCTCGTCGGGGGTCGGCGGAGAGACCCAGTACTTC. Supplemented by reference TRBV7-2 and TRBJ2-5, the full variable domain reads GAGVSQSPSNKVTEKGKDVELRCDPISGHTALYWYRQSLGQGLEFLIYFQGNSAPDKSGLPSDRFSAERTGGSVSTLTIQRTQQEDSAVYLCASSSSGVGGETQYFGPGTRLLVL.

As DNA, the CDR3 is TGCACCAGCAGGAGGCGGGCGGGTCCTTACGAGCAGTACTTC. It encodes CTSRRRAGPYEQYF. The chain carries TRBV1 and TRBJ2-7; the table names TRBD2, a call not compared with the DNA. TRBV1 represents a pseudogene. The CDR3 consists of 14 residues.

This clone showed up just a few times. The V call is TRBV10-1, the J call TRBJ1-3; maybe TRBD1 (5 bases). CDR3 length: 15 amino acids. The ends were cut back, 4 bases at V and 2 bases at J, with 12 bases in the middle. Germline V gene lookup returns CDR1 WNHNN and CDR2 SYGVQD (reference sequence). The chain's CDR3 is CASSAGQSPGNTIYF. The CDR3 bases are TGCGCCAGCAGTGCCGGACAATCCCCTGGAAACACCATATATTTT.

In DNA, the CDR3 is TGTGCCAGCAGCGTAACAGGGTCCTCCTACGAGCAGTACTTC. It translates to CASSVTGSSYEQYF. The chain recombines TRBV9 with TRBJ2-7, with TRBD1 as a possible D gene (6 bases). The length of the CDR3 is 14 residues. Germline V gene sequence: CDR1 SGDLS, CDR2 YYNGEE. V lost 1 base and J 0 bases, leaving 8 bases between the germline ends.

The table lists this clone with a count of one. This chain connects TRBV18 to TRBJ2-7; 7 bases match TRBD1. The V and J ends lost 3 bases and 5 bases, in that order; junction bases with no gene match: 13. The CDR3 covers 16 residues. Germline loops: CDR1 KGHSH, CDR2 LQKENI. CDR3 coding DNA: TGTGCCAGCTCACCGGTGGGCCCAGGGGGTTCTAACGAGCAGTACTTC. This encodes CASSPVGPGGSNEQYF.

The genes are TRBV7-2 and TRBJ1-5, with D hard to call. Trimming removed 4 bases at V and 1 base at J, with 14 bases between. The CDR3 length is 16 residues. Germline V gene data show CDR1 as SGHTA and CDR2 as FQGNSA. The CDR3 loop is CASSSQNLESNQPQHF. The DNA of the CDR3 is TGTGCCAGCAGCTCACAAAATTTGGAGAGCAATCAGCCCCAGCATTTT.

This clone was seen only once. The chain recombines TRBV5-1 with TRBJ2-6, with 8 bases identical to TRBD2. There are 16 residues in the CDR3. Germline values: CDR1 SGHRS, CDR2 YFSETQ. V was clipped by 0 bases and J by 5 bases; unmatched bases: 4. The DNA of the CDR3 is TGCGCCAGCAGCTTGGTTGCGGGGGGCCGGGCCAACGTCCTGACTTTC. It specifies CASSLVAGGRANVLTF. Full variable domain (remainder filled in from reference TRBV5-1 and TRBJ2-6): KAGVTQTPRYLIKTRGQQVTLSCSPISGHRSVSWYQQTPGQGLQFLFEYFSETQRNKGNFPGRFSGRQFSNSRSEMNVSTLELGDSALYLCASSLVAGGRANVLTFGAGSRLTVL.

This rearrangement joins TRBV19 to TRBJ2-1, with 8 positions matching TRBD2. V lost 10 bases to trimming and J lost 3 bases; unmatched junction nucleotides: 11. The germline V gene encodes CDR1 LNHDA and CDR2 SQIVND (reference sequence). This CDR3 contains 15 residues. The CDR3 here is CATLGTSGRYNEQFF. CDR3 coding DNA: TGTGCCACCCTCGGTACTAGCGGACGCTACAATGAGCAGTTCTTC. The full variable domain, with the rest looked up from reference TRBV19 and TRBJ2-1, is DGGITQSPKYLFRKEGQNVTLSCEQNLNHDAMYWYRQDPGQGLRLIYYSQIVNDFQKGDIAEGYSVSREKKESFPLTVTSAQKNPTAFYLCATLGTSGRYNEQFFGPGTRLTVL.

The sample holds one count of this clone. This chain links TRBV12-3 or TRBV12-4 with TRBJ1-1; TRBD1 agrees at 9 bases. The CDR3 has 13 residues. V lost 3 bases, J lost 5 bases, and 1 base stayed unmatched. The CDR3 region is CASSFGQGTEAFF. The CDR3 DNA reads TGTGCCAGCAGTTTTGGACAGGGGACTGAAGCTTTCTTT.

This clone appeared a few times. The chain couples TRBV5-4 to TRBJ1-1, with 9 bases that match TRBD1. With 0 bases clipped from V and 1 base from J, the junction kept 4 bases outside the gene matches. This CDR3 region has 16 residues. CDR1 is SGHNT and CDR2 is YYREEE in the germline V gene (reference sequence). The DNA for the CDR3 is TGTGCCAGCAGCTTGGGGGGGACAGGGCGGAACACTGAAGCTTTCTTT. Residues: CASSLGGTGRNTEAFF.

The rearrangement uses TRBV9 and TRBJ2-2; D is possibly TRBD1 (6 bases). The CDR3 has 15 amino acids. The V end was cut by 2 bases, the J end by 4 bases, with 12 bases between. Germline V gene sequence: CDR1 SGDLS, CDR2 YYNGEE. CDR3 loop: CASSVELRGTGELFF. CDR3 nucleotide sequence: TGTGCCAGCAGCGTCGAGCTCAGGGGCACCGGGGAGCTGTTTTTT.

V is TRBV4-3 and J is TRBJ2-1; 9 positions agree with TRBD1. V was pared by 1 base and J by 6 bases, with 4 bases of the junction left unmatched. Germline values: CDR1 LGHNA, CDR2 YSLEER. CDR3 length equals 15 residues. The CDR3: CASSQVPTGGNEQFF. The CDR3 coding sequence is TGCGCCAGCAGCCAAGTTCCGACAGGGGGCAATGAGCAGTTCTTC.

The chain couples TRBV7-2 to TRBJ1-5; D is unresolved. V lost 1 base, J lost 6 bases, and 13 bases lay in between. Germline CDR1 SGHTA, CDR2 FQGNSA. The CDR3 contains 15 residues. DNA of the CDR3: TGTGCCAGCAGCTTAGGGTTCCTTGATAGTCAGCCCCAGCATTTT. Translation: CASSLGFLDSQPQHF. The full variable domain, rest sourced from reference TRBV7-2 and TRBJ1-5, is GAGVSQSPSNKVTEKGKDVELRCDPISGHTALYWYRQSLGQGLEFLIYFQGNSAPDKSGLPSDRFSAERTGGSVSTLTIQRTQQEDSAVYLCASSLGFLDSQPQHFGDGTRLSIL.

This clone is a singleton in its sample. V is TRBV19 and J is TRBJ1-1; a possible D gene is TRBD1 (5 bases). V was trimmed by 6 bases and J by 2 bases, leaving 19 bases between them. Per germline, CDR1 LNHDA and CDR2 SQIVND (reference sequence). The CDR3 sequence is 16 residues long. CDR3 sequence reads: CASSWARTQINTEAFF. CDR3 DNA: TGTGCCAGTAGCTGGGCGAGGACACAGATTAACACTGAAGCTTTCTTT.

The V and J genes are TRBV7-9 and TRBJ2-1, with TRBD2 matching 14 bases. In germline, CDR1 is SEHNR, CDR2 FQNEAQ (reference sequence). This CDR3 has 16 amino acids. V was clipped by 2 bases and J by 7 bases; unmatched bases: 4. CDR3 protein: CASSLYGLAGGNEQFF. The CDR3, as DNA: TGTGCCAGCAGCTTATATGGACTAGCGGGAGGTAATGAGCAGTTCTTC.

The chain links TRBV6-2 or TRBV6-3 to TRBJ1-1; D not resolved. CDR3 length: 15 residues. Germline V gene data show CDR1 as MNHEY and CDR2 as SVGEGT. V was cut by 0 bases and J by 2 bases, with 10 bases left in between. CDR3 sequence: CASSYSGRSNTEAFF. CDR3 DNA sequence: TGTGCCAGCAGTTACTCGGGCAGGTCCAACACTGAAGCTTTCTTT.